This entry describes one T cell receptor (beta chain). Its target is not known. The entry originates in a study of cytomegalovirus exposure and HLA in healthy donors. General study results and limits: Trimming of TCR beta V- and J-genes showed a link, identified in a later analysis, to a missense DCLRE1C variant. A later look showed TCR association rates differing by HLA locus, highest for DRB1 and lowest for HLA-C. The presence/absence work took it that sequencing depth was about the same across donors.

In the PCR, 60 Vbeta and 13 Jbeta primers were used. Generated by immunoSEQ multiplex PCR, the TCRdb table keeps only in-frame clones and is missing some. The sample lists 120,000 or so clones, roughly 82% seen once, with roughly 4% in the top ten. Trimming stripped 2 bases from V and 3 bases from J, with 8 bases between. This CDR3 comprises 13 residues. Germline values: CDR1 MNHNY, CDR2 SVGAGI (reference sequence). This TCR was sampled from a human donor in good health. V usage is TRBV6-6 and J usage is TRBJ2-7, with a weak D call TRBD1 (5 bases). The specimen was PBMCs. The CDR3 DNA reads as TGTGCCAGCAGTTACGAGACAGACTACGAGCAGTACTTC. This translates into CASSYETDYEQYF.